One sample yielded the 32 T cell receptor beta chains listed below, sequenced in a study of blood T cell repertoires in COVID-19. Sequencing was performed with immunoSEQ multiplex PCR; in TCRdb, only in-frame clones are kept and a portion is missing. The table records approximately 470,000 clones, over 75% of them present only once. Sequencing was carried out using peripheral blood. These receptors originate from a human donor in a cohort sampled during active COVID-19.

V and J are TRBV6-5 and TRBJ1-6; 10 bases align to TRBD1. The CDR3 has 14 residues. V lost 10 bases and J lost 7; bases outside the gene matches: 7. Germline V gene data show CDR1 as MNHEY and CDR2 as SVGAGI. Here the CDR3 DNA reads TGTGCCACCGACCGGGACAGGGGAAATTCACCCCTCCACTTT. Protein sequence: CATDRDRGNSPLHF.

The gene calls are TRBV7-9 and TRBJ2-7; 9 bases align to TRBD1. CDR3 length: 16 amino acids. Trimming removed 0 bases from V and 5 bases from J; junction bases left unmatched: 8. Germline CDR1 SEHNR, CDR2 FQNEAQ (reference sequence). Written as DNA, the CDR3 is TGTGCCAGCAGCTTAGCGGGACAGGGCCCAGCCCACGAGCAGTACTTC. Translating it yields CASSLAGQGPAHEQYF.

The V gene is TRBV5-8, the J gene TRBJ1-5; D is unresolved. Germline loops: CDR1 SGHTS, CDR2 YDEGEE. Trimming shortened V by 6 bases and J by 6 bases, and 10 bases separated the two germline ends. This CDR3 spans 12 amino acids. The CDR3 sequence is CASTRFGQPQHF. For the CDR3, the DNA is TGTGCCAGCACCCGTTTCGGTCAGCCCCAGCATTTT.

The chain recombines TRBV7-8 with TRBJ1-5; 7 bases fit TRBD1. The CDR3 consists of 16 residues. The V gene's germline CDR1 is SGHVS and CDR2 FQNEAQ. Trimming at V came to 6 bases and at J to 0 bases, leaving 8 bases not matched to a gene. CDR3 sequence reads: CASRPGTVNSNQPQHF. CDR3 nucleotide sequence: TGTGCCAGCAGACCCGGGACAGTTAATAGCAATCAGCCCCAGCATTTT.

The chain is built from TRBV9 and TRBJ2-3; TRBD1 matches at 8 bases. V lost 0 bases to trimming and J lost 3 bases; unmatched junction nucleotides: 6. The CDR3 has 16 residues. Germline V lookup: CDR1 SGDLS, CDR2 YYNGEE. The CDR3 region has the DNA TGTGCCAGCAGCGTAGCGGCAGGGGGCGCGACAGATACGCAGTATTTT. The encoded protein is CASSVAAGGATDTQYF.

This chain joins TRBV27 and TRBJ1-5; the D gene is possibly TRBD1 (5 bases). V was clipped by 5 bases and J by 4 bases, with 21 bases between them. This CDR3 contains 17 residues. CDR1 and CDR2 from the germline V gene are MNHEY and SMNVEV (reference sequence). The CDR3 loop is CASSNHGTARENQPQHF. In DNA, the CDR3 is TGTGCCAGCAGTAATCACGGGACGGCCCGGGAGAATCAGCCCCAGCATTTT.

This clone occurred once. The CDR3 here is CASSLFDRGVPEQYF. CDR3 coding DNA: TGTGCCAGCAGCTTGTTCGACAGGGGGGTTCCCGAGCAGTACTTC. The chain couples TRBV5-4 to TRBJ2-7; 9 positions match TRBD1. With 1 base clipped from V and 6 bases from J, the junction kept 8 bases outside the gene matches. CDR3 size: 15 residues. CDR1 and CDR2 (germline): SGHNT, YYREEE (reference sequence).

This sequence joins TRBV7-2 and TRBJ2-3; D unresolved. With 0 bases removed from V and 3 bases from J, the gap between germline ends came to 4 bases. Germline CDR1 SGHTA, CDR2 FQGNSA. This CDR3 is built from 13 residues. Here the CDR3 reads CASSLASTDTQYF. DNA of the CDR3: TGTGCCAGCAGCTTAGCTTCGACAGATACGCAGTATTTT. Drawing the rest from reference TRBV7-2 and TRBJ2-3, the complete variable domain is GAGVSQSPSNKVTEKGKDVELRCDPISGHTALYWYRQSLGQGLEFLIYFQGNSAPDKSGLPSDRFSAERTGGSVSTLTIQRTQQEDSAVYLCASSLASTDTQYFGPGTRLTVL.

CDR3 amino acids: CASSVGQGSGNTIYF. Here the CDR3 DNA reads TGTGCCAGCAGCGTCGGCCAGGGCTCTGGAAACACCATATATTTT. The rearrangement uses TRBV9 and TRBJ1-3; tentatively, D is TRBD1 (5 bases). V lost 2 bases and J lost 0, with 9 bases in between. The CDR3 spans 15 residues. Germline assignment: CDR1 SGDLS and CDR2 YYNGEE.

V and J are TRBV30 and TRBJ1-1; 10 bases align to TRBD1. Losses at the gene ends were 4 bases for V and 1 base for J; bases not matched to a gene: 3. CDR3 size: 14 residues. Germline values: CDR1 GTSNPN, CDR2 SVGIG (reference sequence). The CDR3 here is CAWKGQGRNTEAFF. CDR3 bases: TGTGCCTGGAAGGGACAGGGGAGGAACACTGAAGCTTTCTTT.

This chain joins TRBV27 and TRBJ1-2; 7 bases align to TRBD1. This CDR3 is 15 amino acids long. V dropped 6 bases and J dropped 7; count of bases not matched to a gene: 14. Germline V gives CDR1 MNHEY, CDR2 SMNVEV (reference sequence). In DNA form, the CDR3 reads TGTGCCAGCAGATACAGGGGATTGGTTGCTGGTGGCTACACCTTC. Translated: CASRYRGLVAGGYTF.

The V gene is TRBV5-8, the J gene TRBJ1-2; 10 bases align to TRBD1. Germline V gene lookup returns CDR1 SGHTS and CDR2 YDEGEE. V was pared by 4 bases and J by 7 bases, with 7 bases of the junction left unmatched. CDR3 length: 14 amino acids. The CDR3 nucleotides are TGTGCCAGCAGCGTCGGACAGGGGGTGGGTGGCTACACCTTC. The encoded protein is CASSVGQGVGGYTF.

In its sample, this clone was seen once. CDR3 region: CASSPKTDRANTEAFF. CDR3 DNA sequence: TGCGCCAGCAGCCCCAAAACCGACAGGGCCAACACTGAAGCTTTCTTT. The chain is built from TRBV5-1 and TRBJ1-1; TRBD1 matches at 7 bases. The ends lost 4 bases at V and 2 bases at J; junction bases unmatched: 11. This CDR3 has 16 amino acids. Per germline, CDR1 SGHRS and CDR2 YFSETQ.

The chain joins TRBV7-2 to TRBJ1-1; the match to TRBD1 covers 7 bases. J was trimmed by 1 base and V by 5 bases; bases with no gene match: 16. This CDR3 region has 18 residues. Germline CDR1 and CDR2: SGHTA and FQGNSA. The DNA of the CDR3 is TGTGCCAGCAGCCCGTGGAGGGGGCCTGAGGGCTCGAACACTGAAGCTTTCTTT. It codes for CASSPWRGPEGSNTEAFF.

About this clone: Other nucleotide sequences from this sample produce the same CDR3. The chain joins TRBV5-1 to TRBJ2-7; a weak D match, TRBD1 (5 bases). V shed 0 bases and J shed 4 bases, with 11 bases lying between them. The germline gives CDR1 SGHRS, CDR2 YFSETQ. The length of the CDR3 is 14 residues. CDR3 residues: CASSLDRRSYEQYF. CDR3 bases: TGCGCCAGCAGCTTGGACAGGCGCTCTTACGAGCAGTACTTC.

This chain links TRBV27 with TRBJ2-1; 11 bases agree with TRBD2. Germline lookup yields CDR1 MNHEY and CDR2 SMNVEV (reference sequence). V trimming: 4 bases; J trimming: 5 bases; junction bases outside the gene matches: 4. The CDR3 is 15 residues long. CDR3 region: CASSSGLAANNEQFF. CDR3 in DNA: TGTGCCAGCAGTTCGGGACTAGCGGCCAACAATGAGCAGTTCTTC.

The rearrangement uses TRBV30 and TRBJ2-7; 10 bases line up with TRBD1. This CDR3 has 14 amino acids. Germline lookup yields CDR1 GTSNPN and CDR2 SVGIG (reference sequence). The trim removed 2 bases at V and 3 bases at J, leaving 4 bases unmatched. The CDR3 loop is CAWSYGTGVYEQYF. CDR3 coding DNA: TGTGCCTGGAGTTATGGGACAGGGGTCTACGAGCAGTACTTC.

This chain uses TRBV6-6 with TRBJ2-5, with D tentatively TRBD2 (6 bases). There are 14 residues in the CDR3. Trimming took off 0 bases at V and 3 bases at J, with 8 bases between the two ends. Germline V gene data show CDR1 as MNHNY and CDR2 as SVGAGI (reference sequence). The DNA of the CDR3 is TGTGCCAGCAGTTACTCGTCGGGAGAAGAGACCCAGTACTTC. Residues: CASSYSSGEETQYF.

The V call is TRBV5-6, the J call TRBJ2-6, with TRBD2 identical over 7 bases. Germline values: CDR1 SGHDT, CDR2 YYEEEE. Trimming took 5 bases from V and 5 from J; bases not matched to a gene: 16. This CDR3 contains 18 residues. CDR3 coding DNA: TGTGCCAGCAGTGAGCGGGGCGCCCCCCCCATGAGGGCCAACGTCCTGACTTTC. This codes for CASSERGAPPMRANVLTF.

This chain joins TRBV20-1 and TRBJ2-1; D may be TRBD2 (6 bases). Trimming left V 2 bases short and J 9 bases short, with 8 bases between. Germline CDR1 is DFQATT and CDR2 is SNEGSKA (reference sequence). The CDR3 is 11 amino acids. For the CDR3, the DNA is TGCAGTGCTAGATTGGAGGGTGAGCAGTTCTTC. This gives the protein CSARLEGEQFF.

The genes are TRBV5-1 and TRBJ1-1; D is undetermined. The V gene's germline CDR1 is SGHRS and CDR2 YFSETQ. This CDR3 has 15 amino acids. Trimming removed 4 bases at V and 3 bases at J, with 16 bases between. This CDR3 is CASSQEDRRDTEAFF. DNA of the CDR3: TGCGCCAGCAGCCAAGAGGACCGGAGGGACACTGAAGCTTTCTTT.

V usage is TRBV3-1 (or the pseudogene TRBV3-2) and J usage is TRBJ2-7; 10 positions match TRBD2. The CDR3 is 15 amino acids. The trim removed 4 bases at V and 4 bases at J, leaving 7 bases unmatched. Per germline, CDR1 LGHDT and CDR2 YNNKEL (reference sequence). Written as DNA, the CDR3 is TGTGCCAGCAGCCCCGCTCTAGCGGGAGCTTACGAGCAGTACTTC. Translation gives CASSPALAGAYEQYF.

The chain is built from TRBV6-2 or TRBV6-3 and TRBJ2-1; D gene ambiguous. V was trimmed by 1 base and J by 5 bases, leaving 12 bases between them. The germline CDR1 and CDR2 sequences are MNHEY and SVGEGT. The CDR3 runs to 15 residues. This chain's CDR3 is CASSYYRPENNEQFF. CDR3 coding DNA: TGTGCCAGCAGTTACTACCGTCCGGAGAACAATGAGCAGTTCTTC.

V is TRBV30 and J is TRBJ1-3, with D unresolved. Trimming stripped 7 bases from V and 3 bases from J, with 7 bases between. Germline lookup yields CDR1 GTSNPN and CDR2 SVGIG (reference sequence). CDR3 length: 11 amino acids. CDR3 sequence: CALEGGNTIYF. In DNA, the CDR3 is TGTGCCTTGGAGGGTGGAAACACCATATATTTT.

The V gene is TRBV4-1, the J gene TRBJ1-1; tentative D call: TRBD1 (5 bases). This CDR3 contains 18 residues. From germline, CDR1 is MGHRA and CDR2 YSYEKL. With 2 bases removed from V and 3 bases from J, the gap between germline ends came to 22 bases. DNA of the CDR3: TGCGCCAGCAGCCAATCCCAGGGTAACGAAATTTGGGACACTGAAGCTTTCTTT. It translates to CASSQSQGNEIWDTEAFF.

The gene calls are TRBV12-5 and TRBJ2-3; the D is unclear. This CDR3 has 14 amino acids. Germline V gene data show CDR1 as LGHNT and CDR2 as FRNRAP. V was shortened by 1 base and J by 3 bases, with 8 bases between the two germline ends. CDR3 protein: CASGLDFPTDTQYF. CDR3 DNA sequence: TGTGCTAGTGGTTTGGACTTTCCGACAGATACGCAGTATTTT.

The V call is TRBV2, the J call TRBJ2-3, with a tentative D call TRBD2 (6 bases). The CDR3 consists of 14 residues. Trimming left V 8 bases short and J 1 base short, with 13 bases between. In germline, CDR1 is SNHLY, CDR2 FYNNEI. CDR3 loop: CASGREGGTDTQYF. CDR3 sequence (DNA): TGTGCCAGCGGGCGGGAAGGGGGCACAGATACGCAGTATTTT.

The V and J genes are TRBV4-2 and TRBJ2-1; 9 bases line up with TRBD2. This CDR3 region has 17 residues. Unmatched junction bases numbered 4, after V lost 1 base and J lost 0 bases. Germline V gene lookup returns CDR1 LGHNA and CDR2 YNFKEQ. CDR3 sequence: CASSQVVSGSSYNEQFF. CDR3 DNA: TGTGCCAGCAGCCAAGTAGTTAGCGGGAGCTCCTACAATGAGCAGTTCTTC.

The V and J genes are TRBV6-5 and TRBJ2-7, with D perhaps TRBD1 (6 bases). Germline V gene lookup returns CDR1 MNHEY and CDR2 SVGAGI. The CDR3 length is 15 residues. The V and J ends lost 6 bases and 1 base respectively, with 16 bases between them. The CDR3 bases are TGTGCCAGCAGACTAAAACGGACAGAGTCCTACGAGCAGTACTTC. Translation: CASRLKRTESYEQYF.

This sequence joins TRBV19 and TRBJ2-1; 7 nucleotides agree with TRBD1. Looked up from germline, CDR1 is LNHDA and CDR2 is SQIVND (reference sequence). CDR3 length: 15 amino acids. V shed 7 bases, J shed 2 bases, and the junction held 8 bases outside the gene matches. CDR3 protein: CASMRDSLTYNEQFF. The CDR3 bases are TGTGCCAGTATGAGGGACAGCTTGACCTACAATGAGCAGTTCTTC.

V and J are TRBV2 and TRBJ2-3; D is perhaps TRBD2 (5 bases). The V end was cut by 5 bases, the J end by 5 bases, with 8 bases between. Germline V CDR1 and CDR2: SNHLY, FYNNEI. CDR3 length: 12 residues. The CDR3 loop reads CASSKGVDTQYF. CDR3 DNA: TGTGCCAGCAGTAAGGGAGTAGATACGCAGTATTTT.

This chain connects TRBV27 to TRBJ1-1; TRBD1 matches at 7 bases. V gave up 3 bases and J gave up 5 bases; unmatched junction bases: 3. Germline V gene lookup returns CDR1 MNHEY and CDR2 SMNVEV (reference sequence). The CDR3 is 13 amino acids. CDR3 sequence: CASSFTTGTEAFF. CDR3 bases: TGTGCCAGCAGTTTTACGACAGGGACTGAAGCTTTCTTT.